One and the same sample provided the 20 T cell receptor beta chains below, sequenced in a study of glioma-infiltrating T cells. TCR alpha and beta CDR3 regions were amplified from RNA using iRepertoire nested multiplex PCR. TCRdb independently ran MiXCR on the multiplex PCR reads; one entry per CDR3 protein. The sample shows about 140,000 distinct CDR3 sequences, approximately 39% of them seen only once. The source material was glioma tissue, nonneoplastic brain tissue, or PBMCs (not recorded which). The receptors were gathered from a human donor with low-grade glioma or glioblastoma, undergoing nonglioma brain surgery, or in good health (not recorded which).

As regards this clonotype: Germline and junction disagree at one end, which may indicate a read error. The chain employs TRBV7-3 and TRBJ1-5, with 9 positions matching TRBD1. The CDR3 length is 16 residues. Germline lookup yields CDR1 SGHTA and CDR2 FQGTGA. CDR3 nucleotides: TGTTCCAGCAGCCCCGCCGGGACAGGGCACAATCAGCCCCAGCATTTT. It translates to CSSSPAGTGHNQPQHF.

This clonotype has just a few counts. This chain connects TRBV7-9 to TRBJ1-1; D remains unclear. Germline CDR1 and CDR2: SEHNR and FQNEAQ (reference sequence). The CDR3 totals 12 residues. Trimming pared 5 bases from V and 0 bases from J, leaving 4 bases between. The CDR3 sequence: CASSDLNTEAFF. DNA of the CDR3: TGTGCCAGCAGCGATTTGAACACTGAAGCTTTCTTT.

This clonotype was detected a few times. This sequence joins TRBV27 and TRBJ2-7; tentatively, D is TRBD1 or TRBD2 (7 bases each). Trimming took off 4 bases at V and 6 bases at J, with 16 bases between the two ends. The CDR3 has 14 amino acids. The germline CDR1 and CDR2 sequences are MNHEY and SMNVEV (reference sequence). CDR3 sequence (DNA): TGTGCCAGCAGTTCCTACAGGGGCGGGAGCGAGCAGTACTTC. It yields the protein CASSSYRGGSEQYF.

This chain joins TRBV7-2 and TRBJ2-7, with unresolved D. V lost 5 bases, J lost 3 bases, and 11 bases lay in between. CDR1 is SGHTA and CDR2 is FQGNSA in the germline V gene. CDR3 length equals 13 residues. The CDR3 sequence: CASSVPRLYEQYF. DNA for the CDR3: TGTGCCAGCAGCGTCCCTCGTCTCTACGAGCAGTACTTC.

Notes on this clonotype: A much larger clonotype is one base distant, so this may be a read error. The chain joins TRBV20-1 to TRBJ1-6; D call uncertain. Germline values: CDR1 DFQATT, CDR2 SNEGSKA (reference sequence). The V end was cut by 3 bases, the J end by 15 bases, with 18 bases between. CDR3 length: 13 residues. CDR3 residues: CSASKNSPGDLHF. The CDR3 DNA reads TGCAGTGCTAGCAAGAACAGCCCGGGAGACCTCCACTTT.

Points on this clonotype: One junction end disagrees with the germline gene, perhaps due to a read error. J is TRBJ2-3 and V is TRBV20-1; 8 nucleotides align to TRBD2. Germline loops: CDR1 DFQATT, CDR2 SNEGSKA (reference sequence). This CDR3 spans 14 amino acids. DNA for the CDR3: TGCAGTGCGACCGGGACTAGGACTGCAGATAAGCAGTATTTT. Its translation is CSATGTRTADKQYF.

The chain combines TRBV6-1 with TRBJ2-7; D remains ambiguous. The length of the CDR3 is 11 residues. V lost 8 bases to trimming and J lost 3 bases, with 8 bases between them. Germline lookup yields CDR1 MNHNS and CDR2 SASEGT. CDR3 sequence (DNA): TGTGCCAGCCGAACGAACTACGAGCAGTACTTC. Its translation: CASRTNYEQYF.

This clonotype has more than one count but fewer than ten. The chain carries TRBV6-2 or TRBV6-3 and TRBJ2-7, with TRBD2 matching over 7 bases. V lost 5 bases and J lost 6; bases outside the gene matches: 4. The CDR3 loop spans 12 amino acids. CDR1 is MNHEY, CDR2 SVGEGT, per germline. CDR3 sequence reads: CASSRREAEQYF. CDR3 sequence (DNA): TGTGCCAGCAGTCGACGGGAGGCCGAGCAGTACTTC.

Turning to this clonotype: The junction departs from the called germline gene at one end, perhaps through a read error. The V call is TRBV29-1, the J call TRBJ2-4; D unclear. Germline V lookup: CDR1 SQVTM, CDR2 ANQGSEA. There are 15 residues in the CDR3. The DNA for the CDR3 is TGCAGCGCTGAAGATCGCAGAGAAGCCAAAGACATTCAGTACTTC. This gives the protein CSAEDRREAKDIQYF.

A few counts support this clonotype. The chain couples TRBV27 to TRBJ2-4, with 10 bases identical to TRBD1. V shed 2 bases and J 10 bases; nucleotides not matched to a gene: 5. Germline V gene data show CDR1 as MNHEY and CDR2 as SMNVEV (reference sequence). CDR3 length equals 14 residues. CDR3 protein: CASSLRDRGEIQYF. In nucleotides, the CDR3 is TGTGCCAGCAGTTTACGGGACAGGGGAGAGATTCAGTACTTC.

This clonotype has more than one count but fewer than ten. The chain combines TRBV27 with TRBJ1-5, with a weak D call TRBD1 (5 bases). CDR3 length equals 13 residues. Germline CDR1 reads MNHEY; CDR2 reads SMNVEV (reference sequence). Between the trimmed V and J ends, which lost 5 bases and 4 bases, there was a span of 9 bases. The CDR3 sequence is CASSGDGNQPQHF. As DNA, the CDR3 is TGTGCCAGCAGTGGGGACGGGAATCAGCCCCAGCATTTT.

The chain has TRBV27 and TRBJ2-1; D is undetermined. Between the trimmed V and J ends, which lost 2 bases and 2 bases, there was a span of 10 bases. Germline V gene sequence: CDR1 MNHEY, CDR2 SMNVEV (reference sequence). The CDR3 consists of 15 residues. The chain's CDR3 is CASSLEQPAYNEQFF. The CDR3 DNA reads as TGTGCCAGCAGTTTAGAACAGCCGGCCTACAATGAGCAGTTCTTC.

The chain recombines TRBV6-1 with TRBJ2-2, with D perhaps TRBD2 (5 bases). CDR1 is MNHNS and CDR2 is SASEGT in the germline V gene. The V and J ends lost 6 bases and 0 bases respectively, with 8 bases between them. The CDR3 is 14 amino acids. CDR3 bases: TGTGCCAGCAGGGACTTCGCGAACACCGGGGAGCTGTTTTTT. Its translation is CASRDFANTGELFF.

Concerning this clonotype: Mismatch with germline at one junction end may stem from a read error. The chain combines TRBV18 with TRBJ1-5, with D unclear. The CDR3 runs to 15 residues. Germline V gene data show CDR1 as KGHSH and CDR2 as LQKENI. The CDR3 coding sequence is TGTGCCACCTCACCGTCGGGATTAGGTGGGCAGCCCCAGCATTTT. It specifies CATSPSGLGGQPQHF.

This clonotype was seen a few times. The chain employs TRBV6-1 and TRBJ2-1; D unresolved. The V gene lost 5 bases and the J gene lost 6 bases, with 11 bases spanning the gap. This CDR3 is built from 13 residues. Germline V gene data show CDR1 as MNHNS and CDR2 as SASEGT. The CDR3: CASSYTVSNEQFF. The CDR3 region has the DNA TGTGCCAGCAGTTATACGGTGAGCAATGAGCAGTTCTTC.

This clonotype was detected only a few times. The V and J genes are TRBV6-1 and TRBJ2-3; TRBD2 agrees at 12 bases. CDR1 is MNHNS and CDR2 is SASEGT in the germline V gene. The CDR3 length is 15 residues. V shed 6 bases, J shed 5 bases, and the junction held 6 bases outside the gene matches. CDR3 nucleotide sequence: TGTGCCAGCAGGGGGACTAGCGGGCAGGGAGATACGCAGTATTTT. This codes for CASRGTSGQGDTQYF.

The chain carries TRBV7-9 and TRBJ2-3, with 8 bases lining up with TRBD1. This CDR3 is 12 amino acids long. Per germline, CDR1 SEHNR and CDR2 FQNEAQ (reference sequence). The trim removed 2 bases at V and 8 bases at J, leaving 0 bases unmatched. As DNA, the CDR3 is TGTGCCAGCAGCTTACAGGGGGCTACGCAGTATTTT. Encoded protein: CASSLQGATQYF. Drawing the rest from reference TRBV7-9 and TRBJ2-3, the complete variable domain is DTGVSQNPRHKITKRGQNVTFRCDPISEHNRLYWYRQTLGQGPEFLTYFQNEAQLEKSRLLSDRFSAERPKGSFSTLEIQRTEQGDSAMYLCASSLQGATQYFGPGTRLTVL.

The CDR3 protein is CASSFRAVYGYTF. The DNA of the CDR3 is TGTGCCAGCAGTTTCCGTGCAGTCTATGGCTACACCTTC. J is TRBJ1-2 and V is TRBV28, with unresolved D. The CDR3 spans 13 residues. Trimming left V 3 bases short and J 4 bases short, with 9 bases between. Per germline, CDR1 MDHEN and CDR2 SYDVKM.

On this clonotype itself: One junction end disagrees with the germline gene, perhaps due to a read error. The chain carries TRBV4-1 and TRBJ2-1; the D gene could be TRBD1 or TRBD2 (5 bases each). Germline CDR1 is MGHRA and CDR2 is YSYEKL. CDR3 length: 16 residues. CDR3: CASSQVWGSGHNEKFF. Here the CDR3 DNA reads TGCGCCAGCAGCCAAGTGTGGGGAAGCGGACACAATGAGAAGTTCTTC.

About this clonotype: Germline and junction disagree at one end, which may indicate a read error. The J gene is TRBJ2-6, the V gene TRBV6-2 or TRBV6-3, with 9 bases aligning to TRBD1. Germline values: CDR1 MNHEY, CDR2 SVGEGT. This CDR3 has 17 amino acids. The CDR3 DNA is TGTGCCATCAGTAGCGGACAGGGGAGCTCTGGGGCCAACGTCCTGACTTTC. Translated, it gives CAISSGQGSSGANVLTF.